The sequence of this TCR beta chain was determined in a study of cytomegalovirus exposure and HLA in healthy donors. Primers included in the PCR were 60 Vbeta and 13 Jbeta primers. Profiling relied on immunoSEQ multiplex PCR, and the TCRdb table lists in-frame clones only, not all of them. The sample gives roughly 170,000 clones, around 78% of which show up once; roughly 13% is in the top ten. Study-level results: Accurate prediction of HLA-A and HLA-B alleles (for most subjects) was reportedly achieved from TCR beta sequences. According to reports, the classifier identified cytomegalovirus status with high specificity and sensitivity. Later analysis suggested links between common viral pathogens and several top significant clusters. Excluded were some V segments that proved indistinguishable, including TRBV6-2 and TRBV6-3.

This clone was detected only a few times. Antigen unknown. There are 13 residues in the CDR3. Germline-derived CDR1 and CDR2 are SGHDT and YYEEEE. Deletions cut 3 bases from V and 5 bases from J, with 11 bases between. The sequence came from a woman aged 50 to 65 in good health and CMV-seropositive. The source material was PBMCs. The J gene is TRBJ1-1, the V gene TRBV5-6, with D possibly TRBD1 on 6 matching bases. CDR3 amino acids: CASSSQGGTEAFF. CDR3 sequence (DNA): TGTGCCAGCAGCTCACAGGGTGGGACTGAAGCTTTCTTT.